This TCR beta chain was retrieved from a study of technical replicates of blood from several donors. The CDR3 contains 12 residues. CDR1 is GTSNPN, CDR2 SVGIG, per germline (reference sequence). V was pared by 7 bases and J by 5 bases, with 5 bases of the junction left unmatched. Assay: immunoSEQ multiplex PCR; the TCRdb copy retains only in-frame clones and omits some. In the table there are tens of thousands of clones, 90% to 95% of which are singletons. The V gene is TRBV30, the J gene TRBJ2-5, with 9 bases matching TRBD1. This clonotype was sampled from a human donor in good health. Input material: T cells isolated from PBMCs. The CDR3 DNA is TGTGCCTTGGACAGGGGTTGGGAGACCCAGTACTTC. Encoded protein: CALDRGWETQYF.